A single sample is the source of the 27 T cell receptor beta chains below, sequenced in a study of CD8 T cells in ankylosing spondylitis. TCRdb recomputed calls from the 5' RACE reads with MiXCR, one row per CDR3 protein. The repertoire holds fewer than 400,000 distinct CDR3 sequences, 14% to 15% seen once, with 0.9% to 1.2% in the top ten. Input material: blood, either unsorted or a sorted T cell fraction (not recorded which). The receptors come from a male donor with ankylosing spondylitis or in good health (not recorded which).

This clonotype was seen a handful of times. The chain uses TRBV29-1 and TRBJ1-1, with a tentative D call TRBD1 (6 bases). Trimming removed 3 bases at V and 5 bases at J, with 13 bases between. The CDR3 extends over 13 amino acids. Germline lookup yields CDR1 SQVTM and CDR2 ANQGSEA. CDR3 amino acids: CSVDTGAGTEAFF. CDR3 DNA: TGCAGCGTTGATACGGGGGCGGGAACTGAAGCTTTCTTT.

The chain uses TRBV10-3 and TRBJ2-3; 9 bases align to TRBD2. Germline V CDR1 and CDR2: ENHRY, SYGVKD. CDR3 length: 15 amino acids. After removal of 10 bases from V and 0 bases from J, the junction contained 8 bases not matched to a gene. CDR3 bases: TGTGCCACCAGACTAGCGGTAACTAGCACAGATACGCAGTATTTT. This encodes CATRLAVTSTDTQYF.

The table lists this clonotype with many counts. One junction end does not reproduce the germline sequence, and a read error may be involved. The rearrangement links TRBV3-1 to TRBJ1-2; D uncertain. The CDR3 covers 11 residues. Germline CDR1 and CDR2: LGHDT and YNNKEL (reference sequence). CDR3 sequence: CASSQGYGYTF. Written as DNA, the CDR3 is TGTGCCAGCAGTCAAGGGTATGGCTACACCTTC.

This clonotype was detected a few times. The rearrangement links TRBV7-9 to TRBJ2-5; D unresolved. Germline CDR1 reads SEHNR; CDR2 reads FQNEAQ (reference sequence). V was shortened by 1 base and J by 7 bases, with 13 bases between the two germline ends. This CDR3 comprises 14 residues. The DNA of the CDR3 is TGTGCCAGCAGCTTAGGACCGCTTCCCTCGACCCAGTACTTC. This codes for CASSLGPLPSTQYF.

The rearrangement joins TRBV24-1 to TRBJ2-3, with D perhaps TRBD2 (7 bases). The V gene lost 3 bases and the J gene lost 6 bases, with 18 bases spanning the gap. Germline CDR1 reads KGHDR; CDR2 reads SFDVKD. This CDR3 comprises 16 residues. DNA for the CDR3: TGTGCCACCAGTGATCCTGGGGACAACGGGAGGGATACGCAGTATTTT. Translating gives CATSDPGDNGRDTQYF.

The chain is built from TRBV10-3 and TRBJ2-3, with TRBD1 matching over 10 bases. This CDR3 is built from 16 residues. CDR1 and CDR2 from the germline V gene are ENHRY and SYGVKD. After removal of 6 bases from V and 3 bases from J, the junction contained 9 bases not matched to a gene. The CDR3 reads CAIRDRDRGGTDTQYF. The DNA for the CDR3 is TGTGCCATCAGAGACCGGGACAGGGGTGGAACAGATACGCAGTATTTT.

The chain joins TRBV3-1 to TRBJ2-1, with 9 bases identical to TRBD2. From germline, CDR1 is LGHDT and CDR2 YNNKEL (reference sequence). Trimming took 1 base from V and 4 from J; bases not matched to a gene: 5. The CDR3 contains 16 residues. CDR3 loop: CASSQAGLAAYNEQFF. For the CDR3, the DNA is TGTGCCAGCAGCCAAGCGGGACTAGCAGCTTACAATGAGCAGTTCTTC.

This clonotype was seen only a few times. The chain combines TRBV7-2 with TRBJ2-5; D perhaps matches TRBD2 (5 bases). The CDR3 is 14 amino acids. Trimming removed 5 bases from V and 6 bases from J, with 16 bases in between. Germline assignment: CDR1 SGHTA and CDR2 FQGNSA. The CDR3 DNA reads TGTGCCAGCAGCCTAAGCGAGGGCCGGAAGACCCAGTACTTC. It translates to CASSLSEGRKTQYF. The full variable domain, its missing parts supplied by reference TRBV7-2 and TRBJ2-5, is GAGVSQSPSNKVTEKGKDVELRCDPISGHTALYWYRQSLGQGLEFLIYFQGNSAPDKSGLPSDRFSAERTGGSVSTLTIQRTQQEDSAVYLCASSLSEGRKTQYFGPGTRLLVL.

The chain combines TRBV5-1 with TRBJ2-2, with D perhaps TRBD1 (8 bases). The CDR3 is made up of 14 amino acids. V was pared by 7 bases and J by 4 bases, with 14 bases between. Per germline, CDR1 SGHRS and CDR2 YFSETQ. Written as DNA, the CDR3 is TGCGCCAGCCTGACAGGGGAGGGCACCGGGGAGCTGTTTTTT. This translates into CASLTGEGTGELFF. The full variable domain, in which reference TRBV5-1 and TRBJ2-2 provide the parts outside the CDR3, is KAGVTQTPRYLIKTRGQQVTLSCSPISGHRSVSWYQQTPGQGLQFLFEYFSETQRNKGNFPGRFSGRQFSNSRSEMNVSTLELGDSALYLCASLTGEGTGELFFGEGSRLTVL.

V and J are TRBV27 and TRBJ2-3, with a tentative D call TRBD1 (5 bases). Germline CDR1 MNHEY, CDR2 SMNVEV (reference sequence). V was clipped by 10 bases and J by 6 bases, with 17 bases between them. There are 13 residues in the CDR3. The CDR3 DNA follows: TGTGCCATCAGGGATGGCTATGGGGATACGCAGTATTTT. Translation: CAIRDGYGDTQYF.

This chain links TRBV15 with TRBJ2-3; maybe TRBD2 (6 bases). The length of the CDR3 is 16 residues. Trimming removed 1 base at V and 5 bases at J, with 16 bases between. Germline assignment: CDR1 LNHNV and CDR2 YYDKDF (reference sequence). The CDR3 here is CATSRVTTGRGDTQYF. DNA for the CDR3: TGTGCCACCAGCAGAGTAACCACCGGGAGAGGAGATACGCAGTATTTT.

This clonotype was seen many times. The V gene is TRBV12-3 or TRBV12-4, the J gene TRBJ1-1; D might be TRBD1 (5 bases). Trimming took off 10 bases at V and 5 bases at J, with 17 bases between the two ends. This CDR3 is 13 amino acids long. CDR3 nucleotides: TGTGCCAACTCTAGGGGTGGGAGGACTGAAGCTTTCTTT. Amino acid sequence: CANSRGGRTEAFF.

The V gene is TRBV5-6, the J gene TRBJ2-2, with 16 bases that match TRBD2. Trimming took 3 bases from V and 6 from J; bases not matched to a gene: 11. Germline CDR1 and CDR2: SGHDT and YYEEEE. This CDR3 comprises 19 residues. CDR3 nucleotide sequence: TGTGCCAGCAGCTCTCTTGGGACTAGCGGGAGGGCTGGAGCCGGGGAGCTGTTTTTT. Protein product: CASSSLGTSGRAGAGELFF. The complete variable domain, with remaining parts taken from reference TRBV5-6 and TRBJ2-2, reads DAGVTQSPTHLIKTRGQQVTLRCSPKSGHDTVSWYQQALGQGPQFIFQYYEEEERQRGNFPDRFSGHQFPNYSSELNVNALLLGDSALYLCASSSLGTSGRAGAGELFFGEGSRLTVL.

V gene TRBV20-1 combines with J gene TRBJ2-3; D remains unclear. CDR1 DFQATT and CDR2 SNEGSKA come from the germline V gene (reference sequence). Trimming shortened V by 3 bases and J by 2 bases, and 3 bases separated the two germline ends. The CDR3 consists of 11 residues. The CDR3 DNA is TGCAGTGCTAGTCTCACAGATACGCAGTATTTT. This gives the protein CSASLTDTQYF.

This clonotype has only a few counts. The rearrangement uses TRBV5-1 and TRBJ2-1; the D gene is possibly TRBD2 (6 bases). Germline V lookup: CDR1 SGHRS, CDR2 YFSETQ. The CDR3 covers 15 residues. The V gene lost 7 bases and the J gene lost 4 bases, with 18 bases spanning the gap. CDR3 DNA: TGCGCCAGCTCGGGAGACGGGGCCCGATACAATGAGCAGTTCTTC. Translated: CASSGDGARYNEQFF.

The gene calls are TRBV10-1 and TRBJ2-1, with TRBD2 identical over 14 bases. J gave up 8 bases and V 2 bases, and 8 bases lay outside the gene matches. CDR1 is WNHNN and CDR2 is SYGVQD in the germline V gene (reference sequence). The CDR3 has 17 amino acids. The CDR3 nucleotides read TGCGCCAGCAGTGAGACTGGACTAGCGGGGGGATTCTATGAGCAGTTCTTC. This translates into CASSETGLAGGFYEQFF.

V and J are TRBV2 and TRBJ2-2; D is tentatively TRBD1 or TRBD2 (5 bases each). Germline assignment: CDR1 SNHLY and CDR2 FYNNEI. This CDR3 contains 14 residues. V lost 10 bases and J 4 bases, leaving 16 bases between the germline ends. CDR3 sequence reads: CATGASGSTGELFF. The CDR3 coding sequence is TGTGCCACCGGGGCCTCAGGGAGCACCGGGGAGCTGTTTTTT.

J is TRBJ2-1 and V is TRBV5-1; 7 bases match TRBD2. The V gene's germline CDR1 is SGHRS and CDR2 YFSETQ. This CDR3 region has 14 residues. V gave up 0 bases and J gave up 7 bases; unmatched junction bases: 4. The CDR3 loop reads CASSLGQRENEQFF. In DNA, the CDR3 is TGCGCCAGCAGCTTGGGTCAGCGGGAAAATGAGCAGTTCTTC.

This clonotype was detected only a few times. The chain has TRBV20-1 and TRBJ1-4; D might be TRBD1 (6 bases). Per germline, CDR1 DFQATT and CDR2 SNEGSKA (reference sequence). The germline V and J ends were trimmed by 8 bases and 0 bases, with 16 bases remaining between them. The CDR3 is 15 residues long. The CDR3 DNA follows: TGCAGTTCACCCGCGGGGGCCTCAACTAATGAAAAACTGTTTTTT. Protein product: CSSPAGASTNEKLFF.

This clonotype was observed a few times. The rearrangement joins TRBV20-1 to TRBJ1-1; 9 nucleotides align to TRBD1. This CDR3 contains 14 residues. The germline V gene has CDR1 DFQATT and CDR2 SNEGSKA (reference sequence). Trimming at V came to 3 bases and at J to 5 bases, leaving 7 bases not matched to a gene. CDR3 residues: CSASVPGQGTEAFF. In DNA form, the CDR3 reads TGCAGTGCTAGCGTCCCGGGACAGGGAACTGAAGCTTTCTTT.

The count of this clonotype is one. The rearrangement uses TRBV27 and TRBJ2-2; perhaps TRBD1 as D (5 bases). The CDR3 is 14 residues long. Germline CDR1 and CDR2: MNHEY and SMNVEV (reference sequence). Between the trimmed V and J ends, which lost 2 bases and 5 bases, there was a span of 9 bases. This CDR3 is CASSLRRGTGELFF. The CDR3 DNA follows: TGTGCCAGCAGTTTACGTAGGGGAACCGGGGAGCTGTTTTTT.

This clonotype turned up a few times. The chain employs TRBV9 and TRBJ1-6; 9 bases match TRBD1. V shed 3 bases, J shed 7 bases, and the junction held 8 bases outside the gene matches. The CDR3 length is 16 residues. Germline V gene lookup returns CDR1 SGDLS and CDR2 YYNGEE. CDR3 nucleotides: TGTGCCAGCAGCGGTGGGACAGGGACGTCAAATTCACCCCTCCACTTT. Translated: CASSGGTGTSNSPLHF.

The CDR3 sequence is CASSLQLAGQETQYF. The CDR3 DNA is TGTGCCAGCAGCTTGCAACTAGCGGGCCAAGAGACCCAGTACTTC. The rearrangement uses TRBV5-5 and TRBJ2-5; 9 nucleotides match TRBD2. This CDR3 region has 15 residues. Germline assignment: CDR1 SGHKS and CDR2 YYEKEE (reference sequence). Trimming took 1 base from V and 1 from J; bases not matched to a gene: 2.

This clonotype was picked up many times. The chain combines TRBV7-8 with TRBJ2-2; D gene uncertain. Germline V lookup: CDR1 SGHVS, CDR2 FQNEAQ. Trimming stripped 1 base from V and 8 bases from J, with 11 bases between. The CDR3 has 14 residues. The chain's CDR3 is CASSLVATRGELFF. DNA for the CDR3: TGTGCCAGCAGCTTAGTGGCCACCAGAGGGGAGCTGTTTTTT. Full variable domain (outside the CDR3, taken from reference TRBV7-8 and TRBJ2-2): GAGVSQSPRYKVAKRGQDVALRCDPISGHVSLFWYQQALGQGPEFLTYFQNEAQLDKSGLPSDRFFAERPEGSVSTLKIQRTQQEDSAVYLCASSLVATRGELFFGEGSRLTVL.

This clonotype was seen a few times. This chain connects TRBV5-1 to TRBJ2-7; 14 bases align to TRBD2. CDR3 length equals 16 residues. Losses at the gene ends were 4 bases for V and 7 bases for J; bases not matched to a gene: 10. Germline V gene sequence: CDR1 SGHRS, CDR2 YFSETQ. The CDR3 DNA follows: TGCGCCAGCAGCAGCGGGACTAGCGGGGGACTTAGAGAGCAGTACTTC. It translates to CASSSGTSGGLREQYF.

This rearrangement joins TRBV10-1 to TRBJ2-2, with a tentative D call TRBD1 (6 bases). CDR3 length: 14 residues. The germline V gene encodes CDR1 WNHNN and CDR2 SYGVQD (reference sequence). V was shortened by 6 bases and J by 2 bases, with 10 bases between the two germline ends. CDR3 DNA sequence: TGCGCCAGCAGCGGACAGTTTAACACCGGGGAGCTGTTTTTT. It specifies CASSGQFNTGELFF.

This clonotype was counted only a few times. The chain joins TRBV29-1 to TRBJ1-1; unclear D gene. The V gene's germline CDR1 is SQVTM and CDR2 ANQGSEA. CDR3 length: 12 amino acids. V lost 4 bases and J 1 base, leaving 7 bases between the germline ends. The CDR3 DNA reads as TGCAGCGTTGGTTTCGGGAACACTGAAGCTTTCTTT. Its protein is CSVGFGNTEAFF.